A selection of T cell receptor beta chains follows, all from one sample in a study of cytomegalovirus exposure and HLA in healthy donors. Here immunoSEQ multiplex PCR was the method, and the copy in TCRdb shows in-frame clones only, minus some. The data contain roughly 140,000 clones, around 83% of them singletons. Input material: PBMCs. The source of these receptors is a woman under 30 in good health and CMV-seronegative. Both conserved end residues are part of each CDR3. A D gene is named only where the DNA matches it firmly. Clone sizes are given selectively: once, few, many, or a class where the clone is expanded.

abundance: NA; v_gene: TRBV7-2; j_gene: TRBJ2-7; d_gene: TRBD1; CDR3aa: CASSLVAGGYEQYF; CDR3nt: TGTGCCAGCAGCTTAGTCGCAGGGGGTTACGAGCAGTACTTC
abundance: NA; v_gene: TRBV28; j_gene: TRBJ1-2; d_gene: NA; CDR3aa: CASSLGFRGYTF; CDR3nt: TGTGCCAGCAGTTTAGGATTCAGGGGCTACACCTTC
abundance: NA; v_gene: TRBV2; j_gene: TRBJ2-1; d_gene: TRBD2; CDR3aa: CASAREAYNEQFF; CDR3nt: TGTGCCAGCGCGCGGGAGGCCTACAATGAGCAGTTCTTC
abundance: NA; v_gene: TRBV30; j_gene: TRBJ2-5; d_gene: NA; CDR3aa: CAWSVRRGSRQETQYF; CDR3nt: TGTGCCTGGAGTGTACGGAGAGGGAGTAGGCAAGAGACCCAGTACTTC
abundance: once; v_gene: TRBV6-5; j_gene: TRBJ1-3; d_gene: TRBD1; CDR3aa: CASRPGGSGNTIYF; CDR3nt: TGTGCCAGCAGGCCAGGGGGCTCTGGAAACACCATATATTTT
abundance: NA; v_gene: TRBV28; j_gene: TRBJ1-2; d_gene: NA; CDR3aa: CASSLSGYGYTF; CDR3nt: TGTGCCAGCAGTTTATCGGGGTATGGCTACACCTTC
abundance: NA; v_gene: TRBV6-1; j_gene: TRBJ1-6; d_gene: TRBD1; CDR3aa: CASSGGQGTRGTLHF; CDR3nt: TGTGCCAGCAGTGGGGGACAGGGGACCCGTGGGACCCTCCACTTT
abundance: NA; v_gene: TRBV7-6; j_gene: TRBJ2-5; d_gene: TRBD2; CDR3aa: CASSLGLAMGKEAQYF; CDR3nt: TGTGCCAGCAGCTTAGGACTAGCGATGGGAAAAGAGGCCCAGTACTTC
abundance: NA; v_gene: TRBV5-1; j_gene: TRBJ2-5; d_gene: TRBD2; CDR3aa: CASSWTSGRDQYF; CDR3nt: TGCGCCAGCAGCTGGACTAGCGGAAGAGACCAGTACTTC
abundance: NA; v_gene: TRBV7-2; j_gene: TRBJ1-6; d_gene: TRBD1; CDR3aa: CASSPNIGRGLSPLHF; CDR3nt: TGTGCCAGCAGTCCTAATATAGGCAGGGGGCTCTCACCCCTCCACTTT
abundance: NA; v_gene: TRBV6-1; j_gene: TRBJ2-3; d_gene: NA; CDR3aa: CASSEGWQNTDTQYF; CDR3nt: TGTGCCAGCAGTGAAGGGTGGCAGAACACAGATACGCAGTATTTT
abundance: few; v_gene: TRBV19; j_gene: TRBJ1-4; d_gene: TRBD1; CDR3aa: CASSIETRTGRIF; CDR3nt: TGTGCCAGTAGCATCGAAACACGGACAGGGCGAATCTTT
abundance: NA; v_gene: TRBV9; j_gene: TRBJ1-2; d_gene: TRBD1; CDR3aa: CASSVGQGVYGYTF; CDR3nt: TGTGCCAGCAGCGTTGGACAGGGGGTTTATGGCTACACCTTC
abundance: few; v_gene: TRBV7-3; j_gene: TRBJ2-1; d_gene: TRBD1; CDR3aa: CASSLRQGSSYNEQFF; CDR3nt: TGTGCCAGCAGCTTAAGACAGGGGAGCTCCTACAATGAGCAGTTCTTC
abundance: NA; v_gene: TRBV28; j_gene: TRBJ2-7; d_gene: NA; CDR3aa: CASSLWGVYEQYF; CDR3nt: TGTGCCAGCAGTTTATGGGGAGTTTACGAGCAGTACTTC
abundance: NA; v_gene: TRBV5-1; j_gene: TRBJ2-1; d_gene: NA; CDR3aa: CASSLFLGEQFF; CDR3nt: TGCGCCAGCAGCTTGTTCCTCGGGGAGCAGTTCTTC
abundance: NA; v_gene: TRBV6-6; j_gene: TRBJ2-1; d_gene: TRBD2; CDR3aa: CASTASGGSYNEQFF; CDR3nt: TGTGCCAGCACCGCTAGCGGGGGGTCCTACAATGAGCAGTTCTTC
abundance: NA; v_gene: TRBV27; j_gene: TRBJ2-1; d_gene: TRBD2; CDR3aa: CASRGTRLGNEQFF; CDR3nt: TGTGCCAGTCGAGGGACTAGGCTGGGAAATGAGCAGTTCTTC
abundance: NA; v_gene: TRBV6-1; j_gene: TRBJ1-2; d_gene: TRBD1; CDR3aa: CASSDDRAGSGYTF; CDR3nt: TGTGCCAGCAGTGATGACAGGGCGGGAAGTGGCTACACCTTC
abundance: NA; v_gene: TRBV30; j_gene: TRBJ1-1; d_gene: NA; CDR3aa: CAWSRGQESMNTEVFF; CDR3nt: TGTGCCTGGAGCCGGGGTCAGGAAAGCATGAACACTGAAGTTTTCTTT
abundance: NA; v_gene: TRBV2; j_gene: TRBJ1-6; d_gene: TRBD1; CDR3aa: CASSGQGALGSPLHF; CDR3nt: TGTGCCAGCAGTGGGCAGGGGGCCCTCGGGTCACCCCTCCACTTT
abundance: NA; v_gene: TRBV5-1; j_gene: TRBJ2-3; d_gene: TRBD1; CDR3aa: CASSSGQVDTDTQYF; CDR3nt: TGCGCCAGCAGCTCTGGACAGGTCGACACAGATACGCAGTATTTT
abundance: few; v_gene: TRBV19; j_gene: TRBJ2-7; d_gene: TRBD1; CDR3aa: CASSIVRRDSFIYEQYF; CDR3nt: TGTGCCAGTAGTATAGTCCGAAGGGACAGCTTTATCTACGAGCAGTACTTC
abundance: NA; v_gene: TRBV10-3; j_gene: TRBJ2-1; d_gene: NA; CDR3aa: CATGASGTGSYNEQFF; CDR3nt: TGTGCCACCGGGGCTAGCGGCACAGGGTCCTACAATGAGCAGTTCTTC
abundance: NA; v_gene: TRBV10-3; j_gene: TRBJ1-1; d_gene: NA; CDR3aa: CAISESVVATGRPEAFF; CDR3nt: TGTGCCATCAGTGAGTCAGTTGTGGCTACAGGTCGCCCTGAAGCTTTCTTT
abundance: NA; v_gene: TRBV6-1; j_gene: TRBJ2-7; d_gene: TRBD1; CDR3aa: CASSPDRGPYEQYF; CDR3nt: TGTGCCAGCAGTCCGGACAGGGGACCCTACGAGCAGTACTTC
abundance: NA; v_gene: TRBV7-9; j_gene: TRBJ2-7; d_gene: NA; CDR3aa: CASSLRGSWEQYF; CDR3nt: TGTGCCAGCAGCTTAAGGGGTTCCTGGGAGCAGTACTTC
abundance: NA; v_gene: TRBV6-5; j_gene: TRBJ1-2; d_gene: NA; CDR3aa: CASSYFPARGYTF; CDR3nt: TGTGCCAGCAGTTACTTCCCGGCCAGGGGCTACACCTTC
abundance: NA; v_gene: TRBV5-5; j_gene: TRBJ1-5; d_gene: NA; CDR3aa: CASSLGFPSNQPQHF; CDR3nt: TGTGCCAGCAGCTTGGGTTTTCCGAGCAATCAGCCCCAGCATTTT
abundance: NA; v_gene: TRBV5-1; j_gene: TRBJ2-2; d_gene: NA; CDR3aa: CASSLSLDTNTGELFF; CDR3nt: TGCGCCAGCAGCTTATCATTGGACACTAACACCGGGGAGCTGTTTTTT
abundance: NA; v_gene: TRBV11-2; j_gene: TRBJ2-1; d_gene: NA; CDR3aa: CASSLSLRDTHEQFF; CDR3nt: TGTGCCAGCAGCTTAAGTCTGCGGGATACACATGAGCAGTTCTTC
abundance: once; v_gene: TRBV6-6; j_gene: TRBJ2-3; d_gene: NA; CDR3aa: CASSRSTDTQYF; CDR3nt: TGTGCCAGCAGTCGTAGCACAGATACGCAGTATTTT
abundance: NA; v_gene: TRBV16; j_gene: TRBJ2-7; d_gene: TRBD1; CDR3aa: CASSLGQAPYEQYF; CDR3nt: TGTGCCAGCAGCCTTGGACAGGCTCCATACGAGCAGTACTTC
abundance: NA; v_gene: TRBV28; j_gene: TRBJ1-5; d_gene: NA; CDR3aa: CASSRWNWGDNQPQHF; CDR3nt: TGTGCCAGCAGCCGGTGGAATTGGGGAGACAATCAGCCCCAGCATTTT